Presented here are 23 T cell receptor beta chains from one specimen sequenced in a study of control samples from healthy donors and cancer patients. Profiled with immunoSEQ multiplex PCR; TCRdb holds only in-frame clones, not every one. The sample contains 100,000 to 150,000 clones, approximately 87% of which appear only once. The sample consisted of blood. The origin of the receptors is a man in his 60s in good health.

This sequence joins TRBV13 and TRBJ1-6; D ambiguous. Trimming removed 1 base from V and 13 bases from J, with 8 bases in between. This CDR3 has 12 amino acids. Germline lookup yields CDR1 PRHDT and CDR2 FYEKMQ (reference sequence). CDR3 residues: CASSLAVSPLHF. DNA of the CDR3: TGTGCCAGCAGCTTAGCAGTTTCCCCCCTCCACTTT.

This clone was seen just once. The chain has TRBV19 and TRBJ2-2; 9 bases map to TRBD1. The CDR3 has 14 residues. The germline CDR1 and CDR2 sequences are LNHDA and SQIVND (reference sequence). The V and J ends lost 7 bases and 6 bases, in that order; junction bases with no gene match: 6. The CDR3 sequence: CASTVTGGSGELFF. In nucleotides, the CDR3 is TGTGCCAGTACAGTCACAGGGGGCTCCGGGGAGCTGTTTTTT. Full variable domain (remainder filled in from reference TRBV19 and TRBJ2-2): DGGITQSPKYLFRKEGQNVTLSCEQNLNHDAMYWYRQDPGQGLRLIYYSQIVNDFQKGDIAEGYSVSREKKESFPLTVTSAQKNPTAFYLCASTVTGGSGELFFGEGSRLTVL.

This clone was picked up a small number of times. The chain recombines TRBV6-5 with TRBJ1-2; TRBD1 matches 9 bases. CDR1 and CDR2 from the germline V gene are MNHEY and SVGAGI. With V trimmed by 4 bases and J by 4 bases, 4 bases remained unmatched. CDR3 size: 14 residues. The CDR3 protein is CASSWTGDFYGYTF. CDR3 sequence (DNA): TGTGCCAGCAGTTGGACAGGGGATTTCTATGGCTACACCTTC.

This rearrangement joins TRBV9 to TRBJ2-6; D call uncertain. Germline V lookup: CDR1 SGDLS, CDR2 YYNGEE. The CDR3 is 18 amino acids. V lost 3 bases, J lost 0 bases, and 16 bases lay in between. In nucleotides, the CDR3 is TGTGCCAGCAGCGCCTGGTTCGGAGCCGACTCTGGGGCCAACGTCCTGACTTTC. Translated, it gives CASSAWFGADSGANVLTF.

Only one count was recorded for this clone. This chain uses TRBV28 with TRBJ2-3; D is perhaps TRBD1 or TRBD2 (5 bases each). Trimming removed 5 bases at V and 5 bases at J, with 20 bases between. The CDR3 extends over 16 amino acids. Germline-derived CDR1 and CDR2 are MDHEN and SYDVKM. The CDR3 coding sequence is TGTGCCAGCAGTCCCCGTGGGTCGGGGCAGAGAGATACGCAGTATTTT. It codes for CASSPRGSGQRDTQYF.

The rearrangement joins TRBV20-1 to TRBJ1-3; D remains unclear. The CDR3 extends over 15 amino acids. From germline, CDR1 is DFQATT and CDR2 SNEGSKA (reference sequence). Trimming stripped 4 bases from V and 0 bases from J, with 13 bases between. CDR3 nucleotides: TGCAGTGCTACTGATGGGCCTTCCTCTGGAAACACCATATATTTT. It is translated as CSATDGPSSGNTIYF.

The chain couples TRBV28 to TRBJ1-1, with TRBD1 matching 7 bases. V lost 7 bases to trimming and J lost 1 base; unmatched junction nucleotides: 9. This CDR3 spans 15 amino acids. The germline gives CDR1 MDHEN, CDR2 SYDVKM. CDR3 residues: CASIARDSRNTEAFF. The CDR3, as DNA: TGTGCCAGCATAGCAAGGGACAGCAGGAACACTGAAGCTTTCTTT.

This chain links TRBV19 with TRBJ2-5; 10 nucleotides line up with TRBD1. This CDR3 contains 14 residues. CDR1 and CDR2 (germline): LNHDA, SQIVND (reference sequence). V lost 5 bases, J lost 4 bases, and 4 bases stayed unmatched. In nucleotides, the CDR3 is TGTGCCAGTAGTCCGGGACAGGGGTTAGAGACCCAGTACTTC. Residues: CASSPGQGLETQYF.

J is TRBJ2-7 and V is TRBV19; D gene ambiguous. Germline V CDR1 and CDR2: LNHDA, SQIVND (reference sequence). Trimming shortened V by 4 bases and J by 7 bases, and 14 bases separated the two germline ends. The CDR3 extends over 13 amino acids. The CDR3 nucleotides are TGTGCCAGTAGTAACACCGCCGCAGAAGAGCAGTACTTC. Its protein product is CASSNTAAEEQYF.

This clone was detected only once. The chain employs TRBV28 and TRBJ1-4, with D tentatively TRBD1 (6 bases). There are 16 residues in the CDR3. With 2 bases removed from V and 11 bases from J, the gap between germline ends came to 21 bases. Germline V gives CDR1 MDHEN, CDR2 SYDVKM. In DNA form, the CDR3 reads TGTGCCAGCAGTTTAGATAAGTCGGGACATACCTATAAACTGTTTTTT. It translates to CASSLDKSGHTYKLFF.

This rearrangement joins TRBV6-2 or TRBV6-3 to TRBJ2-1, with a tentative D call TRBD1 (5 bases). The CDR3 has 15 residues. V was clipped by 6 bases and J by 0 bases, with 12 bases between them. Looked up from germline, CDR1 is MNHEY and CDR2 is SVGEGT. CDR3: CASSQDTHSYNEQFF. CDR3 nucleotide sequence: TGTGCCAGCAGCCAGGACACCCACTCCTACAATGAGCAGTTCTTC.

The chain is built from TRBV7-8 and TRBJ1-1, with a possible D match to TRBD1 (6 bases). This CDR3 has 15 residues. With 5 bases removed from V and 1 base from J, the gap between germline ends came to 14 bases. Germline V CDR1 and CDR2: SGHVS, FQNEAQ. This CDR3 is CASSPTGHQNTEAFF. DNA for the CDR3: TGTGCCAGCAGCCCAACGGGACACCAGAACACTGAAGCTTTCTTT.

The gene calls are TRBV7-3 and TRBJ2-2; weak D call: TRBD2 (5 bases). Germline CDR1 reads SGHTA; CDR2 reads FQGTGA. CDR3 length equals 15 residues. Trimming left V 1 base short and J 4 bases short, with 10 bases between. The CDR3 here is CASSLRGGGTGELFF. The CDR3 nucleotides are TGTGCCAGCAGCTTAAGAGGTGGAGGCACCGGGGAGCTGTTTTTT.

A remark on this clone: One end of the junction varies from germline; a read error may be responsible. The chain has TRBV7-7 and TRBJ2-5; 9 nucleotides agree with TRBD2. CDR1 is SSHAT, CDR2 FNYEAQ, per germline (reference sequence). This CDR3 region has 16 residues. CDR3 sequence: CASSQGLARGGETQYF. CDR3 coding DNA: TGTGCTAGCAGCCAAGGACTAGCGAGGGGTGGTGAGACCCAGTACTTC.

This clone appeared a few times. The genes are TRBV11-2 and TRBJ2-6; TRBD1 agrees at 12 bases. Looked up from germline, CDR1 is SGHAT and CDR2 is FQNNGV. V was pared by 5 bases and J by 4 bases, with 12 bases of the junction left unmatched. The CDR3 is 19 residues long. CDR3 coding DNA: TGTGCCAGCAGCCGAATACAACGGGACAGGGGGCCCGGGGCCAACGTCCTGACTTTC. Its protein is CASSRIQRDRGPGANVLTF.

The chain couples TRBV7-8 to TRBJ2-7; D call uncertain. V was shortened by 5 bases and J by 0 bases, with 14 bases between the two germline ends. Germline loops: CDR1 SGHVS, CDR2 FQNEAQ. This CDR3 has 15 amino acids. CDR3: CASSPIATTSYEQYF. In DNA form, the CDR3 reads TGTGCCAGCAGCCCCATCGCTACGACCTCCTACGAGCAGTACTTC. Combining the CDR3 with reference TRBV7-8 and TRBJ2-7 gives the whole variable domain GAGVSQSPRYKVAKRGQDVALRCDPISGHVSLFWYQQALGQGPEFLTYFQNEAQLDKSGLPSDRFFAERPEGSVSTLKIQRTQQEDSAVYLCASSPIATTSYEQYFGPGTRLTVT.

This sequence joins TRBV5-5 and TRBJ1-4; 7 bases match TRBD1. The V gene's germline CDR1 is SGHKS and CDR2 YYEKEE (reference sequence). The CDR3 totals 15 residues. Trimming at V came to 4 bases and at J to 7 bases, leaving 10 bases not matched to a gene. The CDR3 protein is CASSHGDRETEKLFF. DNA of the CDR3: TGTGCCAGCAGCCACGGCGACAGGGAAACTGAAAAACTGTTTTTT.

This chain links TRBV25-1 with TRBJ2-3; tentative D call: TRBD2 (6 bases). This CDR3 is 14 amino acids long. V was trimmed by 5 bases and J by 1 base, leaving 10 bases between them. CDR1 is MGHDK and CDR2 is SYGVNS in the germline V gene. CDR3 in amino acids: CASSFTGGTDTQYF. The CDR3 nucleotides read TGTGCCAGCAGTTTTACGGGAGGCACAGATACGCAGTATTTT.

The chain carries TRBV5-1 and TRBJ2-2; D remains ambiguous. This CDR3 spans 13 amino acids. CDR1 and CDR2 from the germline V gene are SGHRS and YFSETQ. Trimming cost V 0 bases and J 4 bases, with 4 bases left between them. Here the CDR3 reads CASSLVGTGELFF. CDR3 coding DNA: TGCGCCAGCAGCTTGGTGGGCACCGGGGAGCTGTTTTTT.

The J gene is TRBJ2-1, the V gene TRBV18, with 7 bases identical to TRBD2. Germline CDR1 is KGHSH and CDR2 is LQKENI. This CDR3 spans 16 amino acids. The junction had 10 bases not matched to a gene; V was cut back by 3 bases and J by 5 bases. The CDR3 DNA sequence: TGTGCCAGCTCACCGCCGGGACTAAGCCTTCACAATGAGCAGTTCTTC. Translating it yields CASSPPGLSLHNEQFF. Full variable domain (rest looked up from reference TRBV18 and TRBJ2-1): NAGVMQNPRHLVRRRGQEARLRCSPMKGHSHVYWYRQLPEEGLKFMVYLQKENIIDESGMPKERFSAEFPKEGPSILRIQQVVRGDSAAYFCASSPPGLSLHNEQFFGPGTRLTVL.

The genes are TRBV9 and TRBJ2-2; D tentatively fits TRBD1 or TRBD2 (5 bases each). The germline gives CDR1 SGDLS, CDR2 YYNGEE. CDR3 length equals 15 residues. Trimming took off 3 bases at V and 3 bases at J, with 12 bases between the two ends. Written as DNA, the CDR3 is TGTGCCAGCAGCGCAACCGGGACCGACACCGGGGAGCTGTTTTTT. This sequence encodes CASSATGTDTGELFF.

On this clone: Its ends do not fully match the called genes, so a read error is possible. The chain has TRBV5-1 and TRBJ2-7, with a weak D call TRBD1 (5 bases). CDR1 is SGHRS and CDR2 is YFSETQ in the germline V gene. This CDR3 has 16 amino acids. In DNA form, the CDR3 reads TGCGCCAGCAGATTGGACCAACGACAGTTCATCTACGAGCAGTACTTC. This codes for CASRLDQRQFIYEQYF.

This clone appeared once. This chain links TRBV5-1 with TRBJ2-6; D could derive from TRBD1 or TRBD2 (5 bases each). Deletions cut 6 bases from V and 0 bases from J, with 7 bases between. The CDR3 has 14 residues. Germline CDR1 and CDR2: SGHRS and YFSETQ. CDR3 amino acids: CASMGVSGANVLTF. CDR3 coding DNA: TGCGCCAGCATGGGGGTCTCTGGGGCCAACGTCCTGACTTTC. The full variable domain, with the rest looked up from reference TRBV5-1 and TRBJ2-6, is KAGVTQTPRYLIKTRGQQVTLSCSPISGHRSVSWYQQTPGQGLQFLFEYFSETQRNKGNFPGRFSGRQFSNSRSEMNVSTLELGDSALYLCASMGVSGANVLTFGAGSRLTVL.